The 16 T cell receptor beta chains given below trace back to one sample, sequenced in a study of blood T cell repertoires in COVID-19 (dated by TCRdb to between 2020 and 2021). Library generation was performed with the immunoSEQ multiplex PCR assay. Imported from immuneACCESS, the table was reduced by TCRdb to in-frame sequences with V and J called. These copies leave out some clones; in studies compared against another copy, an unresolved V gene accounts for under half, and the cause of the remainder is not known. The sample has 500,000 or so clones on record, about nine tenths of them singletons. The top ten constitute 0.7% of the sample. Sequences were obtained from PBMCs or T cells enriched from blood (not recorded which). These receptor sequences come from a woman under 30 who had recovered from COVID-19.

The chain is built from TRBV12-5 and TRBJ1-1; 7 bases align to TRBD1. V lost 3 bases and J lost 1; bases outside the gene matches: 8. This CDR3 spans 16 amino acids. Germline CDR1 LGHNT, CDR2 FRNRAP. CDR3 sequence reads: CASGFTGQSRNTEAFF. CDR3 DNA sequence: TGTGCTAGTGGTTTCACGGGACAGTCGAGGAACACTGAAGCTTTCTTT.

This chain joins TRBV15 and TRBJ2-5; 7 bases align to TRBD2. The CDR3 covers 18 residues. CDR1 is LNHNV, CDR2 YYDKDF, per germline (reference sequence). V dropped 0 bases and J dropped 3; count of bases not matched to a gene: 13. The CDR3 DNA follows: TGTGCCACCAGCAGAGAGGCTTGGAGGAGCGGGGTTAAAGAGACCCAGTACTTC. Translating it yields CATSREAWRSGVKETQYF.

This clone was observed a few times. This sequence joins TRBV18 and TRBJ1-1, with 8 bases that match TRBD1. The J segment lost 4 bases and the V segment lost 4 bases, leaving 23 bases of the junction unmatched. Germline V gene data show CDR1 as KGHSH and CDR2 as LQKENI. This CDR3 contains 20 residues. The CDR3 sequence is CASSRVSTGAPGKGGTEAFF. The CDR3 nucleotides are TGTGCCAGCTCACGAGTGTCGACAGGGGCGCCCGGGAAAGGTGGCACTGAAGCTTTCTTT.

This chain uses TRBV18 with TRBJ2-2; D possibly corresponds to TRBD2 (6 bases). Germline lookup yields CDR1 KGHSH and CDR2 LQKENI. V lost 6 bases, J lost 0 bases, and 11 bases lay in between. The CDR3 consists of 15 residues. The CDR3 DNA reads TGTGCCAGCTCTCCCGGGACTCCGAACACCGGGGAGCTGTTTTTT. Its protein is CASSPGTPNTGELFF.

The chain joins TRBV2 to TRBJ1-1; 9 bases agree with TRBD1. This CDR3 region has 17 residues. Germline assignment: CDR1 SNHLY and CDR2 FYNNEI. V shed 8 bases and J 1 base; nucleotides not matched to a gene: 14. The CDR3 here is CASEVSKQGASNTEAFF. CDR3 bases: TGTGCCAGCGAAGTTTCTAAACAGGGGGCTTCGAACACTGAAGCTTTCTTT.

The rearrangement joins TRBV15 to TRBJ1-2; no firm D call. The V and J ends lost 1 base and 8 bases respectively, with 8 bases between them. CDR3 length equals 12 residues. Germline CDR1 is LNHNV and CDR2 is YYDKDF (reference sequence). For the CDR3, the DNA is TGTGCCACCAGCAGAGGACCGGGAGGCTACACCTTC. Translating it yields CATSRGPGGYTF.

CDR3: CASRVISIGVNTEAFF. CDR3 nucleotides: TGTGCCAGCAGGGTAATCTCGATCGGGGTAAACACTGAAGCTTTCTTT. The chain has TRBV28 and TRBJ1-1; D gene ambiguous. Germline V CDR1 and CDR2: MDHEN, SYDVKM. The CDR3 spans 16 residues. The V gene lost 6 bases and the J gene lost 2 bases, with 19 bases spanning the gap.

CDR3 sequence (DNA): TGTGCCAGCAGCCCCAATGCCGGGGTCTATGGCTACACCTTC. This sequence encodes CASSPNAGVYGYTF. The rearrangement joins TRBV5-6 to TRBJ1-2; no clear D gene. From germline, CDR1 is SGHDT and CDR2 YYEEEE. V shed 4 bases and J shed 4 bases, with 14 bases lying between them. This CDR3 comprises 14 residues.

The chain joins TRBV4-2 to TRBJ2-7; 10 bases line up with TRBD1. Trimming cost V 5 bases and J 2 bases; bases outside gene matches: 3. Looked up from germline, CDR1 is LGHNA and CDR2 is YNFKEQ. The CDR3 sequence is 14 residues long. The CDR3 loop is CASSVDRGTYEQYF. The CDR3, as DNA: TGTGCCAGCAGCGTGGACAGGGGGACCTACGAGCAGTACTTC.

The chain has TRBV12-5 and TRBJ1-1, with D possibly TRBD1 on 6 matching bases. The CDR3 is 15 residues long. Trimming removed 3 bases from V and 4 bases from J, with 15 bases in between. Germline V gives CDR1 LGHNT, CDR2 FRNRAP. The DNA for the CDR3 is TGTGCTAGTGGTTTTATCGGGGGGCAAGGCACTGAAGCTTTCTTT. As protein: CASGFIGGQGTEAFF.

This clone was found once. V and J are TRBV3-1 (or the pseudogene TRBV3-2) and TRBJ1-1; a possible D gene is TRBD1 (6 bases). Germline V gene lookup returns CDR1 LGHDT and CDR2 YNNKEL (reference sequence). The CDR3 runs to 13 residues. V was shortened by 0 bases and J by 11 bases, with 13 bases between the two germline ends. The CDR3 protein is CASSQEQGQVAFF. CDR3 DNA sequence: TGTGCCAGCAGCCAAGAACAGGGTCAAGTTGCTTTCTTT.

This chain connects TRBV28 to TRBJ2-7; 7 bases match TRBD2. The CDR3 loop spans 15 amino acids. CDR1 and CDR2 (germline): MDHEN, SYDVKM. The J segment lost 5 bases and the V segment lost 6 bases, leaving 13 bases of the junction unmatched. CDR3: CASSPAAGDEDEQYF. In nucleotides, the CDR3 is TGTGCCAGCAGCCCCGCCGCGGGGGATGAGGACGAGCAGTACTTC.

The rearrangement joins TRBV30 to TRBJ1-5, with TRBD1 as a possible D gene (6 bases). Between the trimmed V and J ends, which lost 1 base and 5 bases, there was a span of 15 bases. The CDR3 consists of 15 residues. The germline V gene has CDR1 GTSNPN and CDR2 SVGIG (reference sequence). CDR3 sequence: CAWSAAGGLYQPQHF. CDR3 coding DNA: TGTGCCTGGAGTGCCGCTGGGGGCCTTTATCAGCCCCAGCATTTT.

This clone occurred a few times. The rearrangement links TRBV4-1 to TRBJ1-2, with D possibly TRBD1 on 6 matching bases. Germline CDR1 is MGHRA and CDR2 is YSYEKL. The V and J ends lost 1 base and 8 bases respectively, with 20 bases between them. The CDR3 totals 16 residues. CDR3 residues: CASSQGRAGAVGGYTF. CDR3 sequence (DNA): TGCGCCAGCAGCCAAGGGAGGGCGGGGGCCGTGGGCGGCTACACCTTC.

The CDR3 DNA reads as TGTGCCAGCAGTTTGTATCTTACCTACGAGCAGTACTTC. This sequence encodes CASSLYLTYEQYF. This chain connects TRBV12-3 or TRBV12-4 to TRBJ2-7, with D uncertain. Trimming took off 3 bases at V and 2 bases at J, with 8 bases between the two ends. The CDR3 spans 13 residues.

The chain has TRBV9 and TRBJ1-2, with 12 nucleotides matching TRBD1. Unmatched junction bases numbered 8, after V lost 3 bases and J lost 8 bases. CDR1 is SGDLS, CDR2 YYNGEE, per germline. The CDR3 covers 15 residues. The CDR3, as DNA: TGTGCCAGCAGCGGACCGGGACAGGGGGCGGAAGGCTACACCTTC. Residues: CASSGPGQGAEGYTF.